What follows are 4 T cell receptor beta chains derived from one specimen sequenced in a study of Ad26.COV2.S vaccination and SARS-CoV-2 variants. Treatment here: about 20 received Ad26.COV2.S at low or high dose, single or two shots; several received placebo; per-sample allocation not given. The samples were gathered on day 63 after the first injection of vaccine or placebo. The table came from immunoSEQ multiplex PCR; TCRdb's copy has only in-frame clones and leaves some out. Of around 400,000 clones listed, 90% are singletons. The sample was peripheral blood, taken in a trial of Ad26.COV2.S vaccine versus placebo. The receptor set was obtained from a person aged 18-60 years who received the Ad26.COV2.S COVID-19 vaccine or a placebo.

The rearrangement links TRBV19 to TRBJ2-3; 7 bases map to TRBD2. The V gene end was trimmed by 1 base and the J gene end by 1 base; junction bases not matched to a gene: 5. Germline V lookup: CDR1 LNHDA, CDR2 SQIVND (reference sequence). CDR3 length: 16 amino acids. CDR3 sequence reads: CASSIGKRGGTDTQYF. Here the CDR3 DNA reads TGTGCCAGTAGTATAGGGAAGCGGGGAGGCACAGATACGCAGTATTTT.

The J gene is TRBJ2-2, the V gene TRBV29-1; 8 bases align to TRBD2. The CDR3 runs to 11 residues. J gave up 7 bases and V 7 bases, and 2 bases lay outside the gene matches. Germline CDR1 is SQVTM and CDR2 is ANQGSEA. The CDR3 coding sequence is TGCAGCGCGCGGGAGGACGGGGAGCTGTTTTTT. Translating gives CSAREDGELFF.

The chain combines TRBV7-2 with TRBJ2-7; TRBD2 aligns across 9 bases. CDR3 length: 15 residues. Per germline, CDR1 SGHTA and CDR2 FQGNSA. V lost 2 bases, J lost 3 bases, and 5 bases stayed unmatched. CDR3 sequence: CASSLSSGNNYEQYF. Here the CDR3 DNA reads TGTGCCAGCAGCTTATCTAGCGGGAACAACTACGAGCAGTACTTC.

V is TRBV4-1 and J is TRBJ2-7; no definite D call. Germline CDR1 and CDR2: MGHRA and YSYEKL. V was trimmed by 2 bases and J by 3 bases, leaving 11 bases between them. The CDR3 extends over 14 amino acids. This CDR3 is CASSQSLQNYEQYF. The CDR3 DNA is TGCGCCAGCAGCCAATCTCTCCAGAACTACGAGCAGTACTTC.